This T cell receptor beta chain was sequenced in a study of blood T cells in healthy people across ages. Then a second PCR, running about 7 to 11 cycles, was carried out with a sample-barcoded 5' primer and a J-beta primer mix. One entry per CDR3 protein, called by TCRdb with MiXCR from the 5' RACE reads. The sample lists hundreds of thousands of distinct CDR3 sequences, roughly 60% occurring once. Germline V gives CDR1 SGHKS, CDR2 YYEKEE (reference sequence). The V gene end was trimmed by 4 bases and the J gene end by 11 bases; junction bases not matched to a gene: 15. This CDR3 region has 15 residues.

The receptor was derived from a man aged 25 to 45 in good health. What was sequenced was blood. The J gene is TRBJ2-5, the V gene TRBV5-5, with 9 nucleotides matching TRBD1. The chain's CDR3 is CASSPRTGAGFGQYF. For the CDR3, the DNA is TGTGCCAGCAGCCCCCGGACAGGGGCGGGTTTTGGGCAGTACTTC. The entire variable domain, with the rest obtained from reference TRBV5-5 and TRBJ2-5, is as follows: DAGVTQSPTHLIKTRGQQVTLRCSPISGHKSVSWYQQVLGQGPQFIFQYYEKEERGRGNFPDRFSARQFPNYSSELNVNALLLGDSALYLCASSPRTGAGFGQYFGPGTRLLVL.